Below, 18 T cell receptor beta chains from the same sample are listed, as sequenced in a study of identical twins. TCRdb reanalysed the 5' RACE reads using MiXCR and keeps one entry per CDR3 protein. Of about 520,000 distinct CDR3 sequences in the sample, less than 25% were seen once. These data also featured in a second study, about T cells expressing NK-cell markers.

The sequenced sample was CD4+ T cells sorted from blood. The receptors were gathered from a woman aged 18-29 years in good health.

This rearrangement joins TRBV7-2 to TRBJ1-5; D gene ambiguous. Germline-derived CDR1 and CDR2 are SGHTA and FQGNSA. There are 13 residues in the CDR3. The germline V and J ends were trimmed by 5 bases and 4 bases, with 9 bases remaining between them. The DNA for the CDR3 is TGTGCCAGCAGCCTCCGGCTTAATCAGCCCCAGCATTTT. It is translated as CASSLRLNQPQHF.

The sample holds a few counts of this clonotype. The chain links TRBV5-6 to TRBJ2-3, with 7 bases matching TRBD2. The germline V gene has CDR1 SGHDT and CDR2 YYEEEE. The CDR3 totals 15 residues. Trimming cost V 1 base and J 2 bases; bases outside gene matches: 4. CDR3 region: CASSLPSGITDTQYF. As DNA, the CDR3 is TGTGCCAGCAGCTTGCCGAGCGGGATCACAGATACGCAGTATTTT.

This clonotype turned up a few times. The chain couples TRBV5-1 to TRBJ2-2, with 8 bases fitting TRBD1. Per germline, CDR1 SGHRS and CDR2 YFSETQ. The V gene end was trimmed by 4 bases and the J gene end by 2 bases; junction bases not matched to a gene: 4. The CDR3 contains 15 residues. CDR3 DNA sequence: TGCGCCAGCAGCCGTGGACAGGGAAACACCGGGGAGCTGTTTTTT. Amino acid sequence: CASSRGQGNTGELFF.

This clonotype was counted ten times or more. The chain combines TRBV12-3 or TRBV12-4 with TRBJ2-7; 9 bases match TRBD1. The junction had 5 bases not matched to a gene; V was cut back by 2 bases and J by 0 bases. The CDR3 totals 16 residues. CDR3 sequence: CASSLSLGQGSYEQYF. In DNA, the CDR3 is TGTGCCAGCAGTTTAAGTTTGGGACAGGGCTCCTACGAGCAGTACTTC.

The table lists this clonotype with a few counts. V gene TRBV7-2 combines with J gene TRBJ2-1, with 13 positions matching TRBD2. The trim removed 5 bases at V and 6 bases at J, leaving 4 bases unmatched. CDR3 size: 15 residues. Looked up from germline, CDR1 is SGHTA and CDR2 is FQGNSA. The CDR3 DNA sequence: TGTGCCAGCAGCCAAACTAGCGGGAGGGTCAATGAGCAGTTCTTC. Its translation is CASSQTSGRVNEQFF. Using reference TRBV7-2 and TRBJ2-1 for the parts outside the CDR3, the full variable domain is GAGVSQSPSNKVTEKGKDVELRCDPISGHTALYWYRQSLGQGLEFLIYFQGNSAPDKSGLPSDRFSAERTGGSVSTLTIQRTQQEDSAVYLCASSQTSGRVNEQFFGPGTRLTVL.

This chain links TRBV5-1 with TRBJ2-5; D possibly matches TRBD1 or TRBD2 (6 bases each). Germline-derived CDR1 and CDR2 are SGHRS and YFSETQ. The CDR3 covers 17 residues. V was cut by 6 bases and J by 2 bases, with 23 bases left in between. CDR3 nucleotide sequence: TGCGCCAGCACCCCTACCAGTGGCCGGGGGCCGCAAGAGACCCAGTACTTC. This gives the protein CASTPTSGRGPQETQYF.

J is TRBJ2-3 and V is TRBV10-3, with D unclear. V was clipped by 6 bases and J by 5 bases, with 6 bases between them. Germline CDR1 reads ENHRY; CDR2 reads SYGVKD. This CDR3 region has 11 residues. The CDR3 spells CAIRLKDTQYF. Here the CDR3 DNA reads TGTGCCATCAGGTTAAAAGATACGCAGTATTTT.

This clonotype was seen many times. The chain is built from TRBV7-2 and TRBJ1-2; 9 bases align to TRBD1. This CDR3 is built from 14 residues. In germline, CDR1 is SGHTA, CDR2 FQGNSA. Losses at the gene ends were 4 bases for V and 4 bases for J; bases not matched to a gene: 4. In DNA, the CDR3 is TGTGCCAGCAGCTCGACAGGGGGTTTCTATGGCTACACCTTC. Its translation: CASSSTGGFYGYTF.

A few counts support this clonotype. Here the CDR3 reads CASALAGGSTDTQYF. CDR3 DNA: TGCGCCAGCGCGCTAGCGGGTGGGAGCACAGATACGCAGTATTTT. V gene TRBV5-1 combines with J gene TRBJ2-3; TRBD2 matches 8 bases. Germline values: CDR1 SGHRS, CDR2 YFSETQ. J gave up 0 bases and V 7 bases, and 7 bases lay outside the gene matches. CDR3 length: 15 amino acids. The full variable domain, rest sourced from reference TRBV5-1 and TRBJ2-3, is KAGVTQTPRYLIKTRGQQVTLSCSPISGHRSVSWYQQTPGQGLQFLFEYFSETQRNKGNFPGRFSGRQFSNSRSEMNVSTLELGDSALYLCASALAGGSTDTQYFGPGTRLTVL.

About this clonotype: This CDR3 fails to terminate in the conserved phenylalanine or tryptophan, so it likely reflects a read error. The DNA is omitted, as the CDR3 cannot be located on it reliably, and the CDR3 follows TCRdb's listing. The J gene is TRBJ1-6, the V gene TRBV27. Including both end residues, the CDR3 is 8 amino acids long. Germline CDR1 reads MNHEY; CDR2 reads SMNVEV (reference sequence). The CDR3 sequence: CAGEEGTN.

This clonotype was counted many times. V usage is TRBV20-1 and J usage is TRBJ2-7, with 11 nucleotides matching TRBD2. In germline, CDR1 is DFQATT, CDR2 SNEGSKA (reference sequence). V lost 3 bases and J lost 2; bases outside the gene matches: 3. CDR3 length: 14 amino acids. CDR3 nucleotide sequence: TGCAGTGCTAGGTTAGCGGGAGGGACCTACGAGCAGTACTTC. Its translation is CSARLAGGTYEQYF.

In this sample, this clonotype turned up a few times. The V gene is TRBV27, the J gene TRBJ2-7; 14 positions match TRBD2. J lost 6 bases, V lost 6 bases, and 4 bases had no gene match. The CDR3 runs to 14 residues. Looked up from germline, CDR1 is MNHEY and CDR2 is SMNVEV (reference sequence). The CDR3 sequence is CASSRTSGRIEQYF. CDR3 nucleotide sequence: TGTGCCAGCAGCCGGACTAGCGGGAGGATCGAGCAGTACTTC.

This clonotype was recorded at least ten times. This rearrangement joins TRBV7-2 to TRBJ1-5; D gene unclear. The ends were cut back, 6 bases at V and 0 bases at J, with 9 bases in the middle. This CDR3 comprises 14 residues. Germline values: CDR1 SGHTA, CDR2 FQGNSA. The CDR3 DNA is TGTGCCAGCAGTGTAAAAAATAGCAATCAGCCCCAGCATTTT. This sequence encodes CASSVKNSNQPQHF.

This clonotype has ten or more counts. The V and J genes are TRBV12-3 or TRBV12-4 and TRBJ2-7, with 10 bases that match TRBD1. The CDR3 covers 13 residues. J gave up 3 bases and V 6 bases, and 2 bases lay outside the gene matches. The CDR3 DNA reads as TGTGCCAGCAGACGGACAGGGGGCTACGAGCAGTACTTC. Its protein product is CASRRTGGYEQYF.

The chain recombines TRBV9 with TRBJ2-7, with D perhaps TRBD2 (5 bases). Germline-derived CDR1 and CDR2 are SGDLS and YYNGEE. The length of the CDR3 is 13 residues. The V end was cut by 5 bases, the J end by 2 bases, with 11 bases between. The CDR3, as DNA: TGTGCCAGCAGAACGGGGTATGCCTACGAGCAGTACTTC. This sequence encodes CASRTGYAYEQYF.

The rearrangement links TRBV20-1 to TRBJ1-2, with a possible D match to TRBD1 (5 bases). Trimming left V 1 base short and J 3 bases short, with 12 bases between. The CDR3 is made up of 14 amino acids. Germline V gives CDR1 DFQATT, CDR2 SNEGSKA (reference sequence). The CDR3 spells CSARVRGGDYGYTF. As DNA, the CDR3 is TGCAGTGCTAGAGTCCGGGGGGGGGACTATGGCTACACCTTC.

This clonotype was counted between two and nine times. V gene TRBV12-3 or TRBV12-4 combines with J gene TRBJ1-1; tentative D call: TRBD1 (5 bases). The CDR3 covers 14 residues. Trimming pared 6 bases from V and 2 bases from J, leaving 13 bases between. The CDR3 sequence: CASSLRERNTEAFF. The CDR3 nucleotides read TGTGCCAGCAGCCTCAGGGAGCGTAACACTGAAGCTTTCTTT.

This chain joins TRBV20-1 and TRBJ2-5, with 9 bases identical to TRBD2. This CDR3 spans 15 amino acids. V lost 6 bases to trimming and J lost 4 bases; unmatched junction nucleotides: 12. Germline CDR1 DFQATT, CDR2 SNEGSKA (reference sequence). The CDR3 DNA follows: TGCAGTGCCCACCCGGGACTAGCATCCAGAGAGACCCAGTACTTC. Amino acids: CSAHPGLASRETQYF.